This T cell receptor beta chain was retrieved from a study of CD8 T cells in ankylosing spondylitis. Points on this clonotype: Its antigen is not known.

Germline-derived CDR1 and CDR2 are SGHRS and YFSETQ. Trimming took 1 base from V and 2 from J, leaving 12 bases between them. The CDR3 has 15 amino acids. TCRdb re-called the 5' RACE reads with MiXCR, one entry per CDR3 protein. The sample consists of approximately 400,000 distinct CDR3 sequences, around 26% of them appearing once. Regarding the study as a whole: Made up of eight highly homologous variants, a TCR beta motif appeared characteristic of ankylosing spondylitis blood.

The chain recombines TRBV5-1 with TRBJ2-5; no definite D call. Specimen: blood, either unsorted or a sorted T cell fraction (not recorded which). The receptor's source is a male donor with ankylosing spondylitis. The DNA of the CDR3 is TGCGCCAGCAGCTTGATTGGGGTGGCTCAAGAGACCCAGTACTTC. This codes for CASSLIGVAQETQYF.